One sample yielded the 8 T cell receptor beta chains listed below, sequenced in a study of blood T cell repertoires in COVID-19. Sequencing used immunoSEQ multiplex PCR; TCRdb keeps in-frame clones, though not all of them. The sample holds a few hundred thousand clones; approximately 88% are singletons and the top ten take 6.4%. Sequencing used peripheral blood. These receptors came from a man aged 18 to 30 who had recovered from COVID-19.

The chain uses TRBV5-5 and TRBJ1-1; D gene unclear. Germline values: CDR1 SGHKS, CDR2 YYEKEE (reference sequence). There are 13 residues in the CDR3. Trimming took off 6 bases at V and 5 bases at J, with 14 bases between the two ends. CDR3 residues: CASIIPPRTEAFF. The CDR3 DNA reads as TGTGCCAGCATCATCCCCCCCCGGACTGAAGCTTTCTTT.

The J gene is TRBJ1-1, the V gene TRBV6-5; D may be TRBD1 (6 bases). Germline CDR1 is MNHEY and CDR2 is SVGAGI. There are 12 residues in the CDR3. Trimming took 7 bases from V and 11 from J, leaving 17 bases between them. The CDR3 DNA is TGTGCCAGCAACCGACAGGATCGCAGTGCTTTCTTT. Protein product: CASNRQDRSAFF.

The rearrangement uses TRBV11-3 and TRBJ2-5, with 7 bases that match TRBD2. The CDR3 contains 13 residues. The germline gives CDR1 SGHNT, CDR2 YENEEA. With 4 bases clipped from V and 2 bases from J, the junction kept 1 base outside the gene matches. For the CDR3, the DNA is TGTGCCAGCAGCTCTAGCGGACAAGAGACCCAGTACTTC. It yields the protein CASSSSGQETQYF.

This chain links TRBV3-1 (or the pseudogene TRBV3-2) with TRBJ2-7; D is ambiguous. Trimming removed 1 base at V and 2 bases at J, with 9 bases between. Germline lookup yields CDR1 LGHDT and CDR2 YNNKEL (reference sequence). The CDR3 consists of 14 residues. CDR3: CASSQGLGPYEQYF. Here the CDR3 DNA reads TGTGCCAGCAGCCAAGGGTTGGGCCCCTACGAGCAGTACTTC.

The chain has TRBV3-1 (or the pseudogene TRBV3-2) and TRBJ2-5; 8 nucleotides match TRBD2. This CDR3 comprises 14 residues. Trimming took 6 bases from V and 1 from J; bases not matched to a gene: 4. Germline lookup yields CDR1 LGHDT and CDR2 YNNKEL (reference sequence). In DNA form, the CDR3 reads TGTGCCAGCAGTCTCACTAGCGGCCAAGAGACCCAGTACTTC. Translation: CASSLTSGQETQYF.

The rearrangement uses TRBV3-1 (or the pseudogene TRBV3-2) and TRBJ2-5; 9 nucleotides match TRBD2. Losses at the gene ends were 2 bases for V and 3 bases for J; bases not matched to a gene: 1. The CDR3 runs to 14 residues. Per germline, CDR1 LGHDT and CDR2 YNNKEL (reference sequence). CDR3 protein: CASSQLAGKETQYF. In nucleotides, the CDR3 is TGTGCCAGCAGCCAACTAGCGGGGAAAGAGACCCAGTACTTC.

The chain has TRBV4-3 and TRBJ2-7; D is unresolved. Germline CDR1 is LGHNA and CDR2 is YSLEER. V lost 5 bases and J 3 bases, leaving 14 bases between the germline ends. This CDR3 has 14 amino acids. The chain's CDR3 is CASSAGTVHYEQYF. The CDR3, as DNA: TGCGCCAGCAGCGCAGGCACAGTCCACTACGAGCAGTACTTC.

V is TRBV2 and J is TRBJ2-1; tentatively, D is TRBD2 (5 bases). Between the trimmed V and J ends, which lost 6 bases and 3 bases, there was a span of 12 bases. This CDR3 region has 14 residues. The germline gives CDR1 SNHLY, CDR2 FYNNEI. The CDR3 loop is CASRGRGNYNEQFF. The CDR3 DNA is TGTGCCAGCAGAGGTAGAGGGAACTACAATGAGCAGTTCTTC.